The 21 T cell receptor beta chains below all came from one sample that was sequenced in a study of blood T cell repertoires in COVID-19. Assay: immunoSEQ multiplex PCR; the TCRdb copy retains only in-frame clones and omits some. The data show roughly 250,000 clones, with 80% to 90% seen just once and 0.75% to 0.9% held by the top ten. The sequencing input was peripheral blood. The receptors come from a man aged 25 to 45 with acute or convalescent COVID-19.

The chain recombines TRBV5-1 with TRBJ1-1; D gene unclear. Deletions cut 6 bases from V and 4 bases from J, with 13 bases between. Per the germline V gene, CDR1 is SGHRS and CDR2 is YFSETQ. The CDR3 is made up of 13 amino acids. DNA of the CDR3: TGCGCCAGCACCTACCAGGTGAGCACTGAAGCTTTCTTT. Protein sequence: CASTYQVSTEAFF. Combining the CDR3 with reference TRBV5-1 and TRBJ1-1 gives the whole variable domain KAGVTQTPRYLIKTRGQQVTLSCSPISGHRSVSWYQQTPGQGLQFLFEYFSETQRNKGNFPGRFSGRQFSNSRSEMNVSTLELGDSALYLCASTYQVSTEAFFGQGTRLTVV.

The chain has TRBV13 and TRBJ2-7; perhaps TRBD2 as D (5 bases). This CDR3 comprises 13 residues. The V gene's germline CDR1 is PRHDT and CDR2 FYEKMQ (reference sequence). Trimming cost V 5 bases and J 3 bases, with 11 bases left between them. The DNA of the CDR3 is TGTGCCAGCAGCCCTCAAGGAGGCTACGAGCAGTACTTC. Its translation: CASSPQGGYEQYF.

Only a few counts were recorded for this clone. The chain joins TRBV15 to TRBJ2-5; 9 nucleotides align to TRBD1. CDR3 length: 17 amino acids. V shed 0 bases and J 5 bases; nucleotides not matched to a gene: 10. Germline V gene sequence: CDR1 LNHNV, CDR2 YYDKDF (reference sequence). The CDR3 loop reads CATSRDRGPGQGETQYF. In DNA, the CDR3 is TGTGCCACCAGCAGAGATCGGGGCCCGGGACAGGGTGAGACCCAGTACTTC.

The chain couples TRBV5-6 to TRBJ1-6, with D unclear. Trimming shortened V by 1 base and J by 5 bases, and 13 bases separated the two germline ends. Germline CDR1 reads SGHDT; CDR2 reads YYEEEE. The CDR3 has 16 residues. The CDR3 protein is CASSLFWESDNSPLHF. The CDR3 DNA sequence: TGTGCCAGCAGCTTGTTTTGGGAGTCGGATAATTCACCCCTCCACTTT. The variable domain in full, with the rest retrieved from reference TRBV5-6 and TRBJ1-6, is DAGVTQSPTHLIKTRGQQVTLRCSPKSGHDTVSWYQQALGQGPQFIFQYYEEEERQRGNFPDRFSGHQFPNYSSELNVNALLLGDSALYLCASSLFWESDNSPLHFGNGTRLTVT.

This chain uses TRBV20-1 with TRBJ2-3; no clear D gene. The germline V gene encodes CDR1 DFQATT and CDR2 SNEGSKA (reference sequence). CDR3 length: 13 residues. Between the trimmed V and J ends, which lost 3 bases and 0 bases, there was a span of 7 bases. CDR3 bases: TGCAGTGCTAGTTTCCGTAGCACAGATACGCAGTATTTT. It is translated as CSASFRSTDTQYF.

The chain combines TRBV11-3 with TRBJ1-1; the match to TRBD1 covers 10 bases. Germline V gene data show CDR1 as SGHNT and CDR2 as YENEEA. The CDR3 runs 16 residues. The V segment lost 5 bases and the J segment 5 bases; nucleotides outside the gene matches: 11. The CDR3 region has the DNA TGTGCCAGCAGCATCCGGGACAGGGGAAGGGAAACTGAAGCTTTCTTT. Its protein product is CASSIRDRGRETEAFF.

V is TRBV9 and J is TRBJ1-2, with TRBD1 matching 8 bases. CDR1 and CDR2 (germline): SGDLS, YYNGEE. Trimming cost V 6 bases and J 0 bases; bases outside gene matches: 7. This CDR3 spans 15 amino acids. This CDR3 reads CASTRDRSANYGYTF. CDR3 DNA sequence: TGTGCCAGCACGAGGGACAGGTCAGCTAACTATGGCTACACCTTC.

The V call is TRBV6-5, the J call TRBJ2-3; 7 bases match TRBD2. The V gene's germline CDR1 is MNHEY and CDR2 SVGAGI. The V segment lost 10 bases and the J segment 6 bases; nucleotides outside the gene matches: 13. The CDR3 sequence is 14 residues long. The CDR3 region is CATAQRGGADTQYF. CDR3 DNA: TGTGCCACTGCTCAGCGGGGAGGGGCGGATACGCAGTATTTT.

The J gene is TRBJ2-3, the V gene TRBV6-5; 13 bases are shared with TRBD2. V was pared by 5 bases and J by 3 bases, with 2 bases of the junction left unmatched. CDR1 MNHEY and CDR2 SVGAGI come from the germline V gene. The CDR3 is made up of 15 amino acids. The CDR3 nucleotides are TGTGCCAGCAGTCCGGGACTAGCGGGAACAGATACGCAGTATTTT. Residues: CASSPGLAGTDTQYF.

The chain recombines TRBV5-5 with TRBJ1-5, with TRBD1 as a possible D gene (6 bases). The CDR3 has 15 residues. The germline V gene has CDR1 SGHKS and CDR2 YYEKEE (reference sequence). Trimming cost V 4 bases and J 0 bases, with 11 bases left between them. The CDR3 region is CASSRRTDSNQPQHF. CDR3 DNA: TGTGCCAGCAGCCGACGGACAGATAGCAATCAGCCCCAGCATTTT. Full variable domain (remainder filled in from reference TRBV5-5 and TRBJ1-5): DAGVTQSPTHLIKTRGQQVTLRCSPISGHKSVSWYQQVLGQGPQFIFQYYEKEERGRGNFPDRFSARQFPNYSSELNVNALLLGDSALYLCASSRRTDSNQPQHFGDGTRLSIL.

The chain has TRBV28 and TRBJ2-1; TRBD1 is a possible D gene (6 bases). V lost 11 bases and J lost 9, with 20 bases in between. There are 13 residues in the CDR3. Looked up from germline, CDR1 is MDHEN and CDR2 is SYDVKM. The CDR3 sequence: CAAGVPTLGEQFF. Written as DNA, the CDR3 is TGTGCCGCAGGGGTTCCGACATTGGGTGAGCAGTTCTTC. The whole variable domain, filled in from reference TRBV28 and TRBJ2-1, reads DVKVTQSSRYLVKRTGEKVFLECVQDMDHENMFWYRQDPGLGLRLIYFSYDVKMKEKGDIPEGYSVSREKKERFSLILESASTNQTSMYLCAAGVPTLGEQFFGPGTRLTVL.

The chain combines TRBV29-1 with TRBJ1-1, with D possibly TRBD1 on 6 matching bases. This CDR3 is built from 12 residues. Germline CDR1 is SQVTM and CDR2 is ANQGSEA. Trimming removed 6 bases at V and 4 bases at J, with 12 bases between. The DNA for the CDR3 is TGCAGCGTCTTAGGGGGGGGCACTGAAGCTTTCTTT. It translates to CSVLGGGTEAFF.

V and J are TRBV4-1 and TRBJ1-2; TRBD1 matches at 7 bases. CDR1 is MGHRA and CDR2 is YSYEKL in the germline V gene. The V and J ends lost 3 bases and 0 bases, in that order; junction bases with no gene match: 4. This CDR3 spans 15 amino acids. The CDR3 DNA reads TGCGCCAGCAGCCACCTGACAGGGCCTAACTATGGCTACACCTTC. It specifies CASSHLTGPNYGYTF.

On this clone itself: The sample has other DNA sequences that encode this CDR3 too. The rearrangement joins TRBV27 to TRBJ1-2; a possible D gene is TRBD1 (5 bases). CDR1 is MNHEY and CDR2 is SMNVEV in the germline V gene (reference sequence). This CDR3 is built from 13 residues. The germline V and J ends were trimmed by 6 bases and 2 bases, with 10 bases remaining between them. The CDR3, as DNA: TGTGCCAGCAGCCCAGGGCAGAACTATGGCTACACCTTC. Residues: CASSPGQNYGYTF.

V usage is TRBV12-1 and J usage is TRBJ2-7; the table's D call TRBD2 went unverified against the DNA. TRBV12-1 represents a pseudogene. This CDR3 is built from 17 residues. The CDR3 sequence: CASSSRPSGELPYEQYF. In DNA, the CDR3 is TGTGCCAGCAGCTCGAGACCTAGCGGTGAGCTCCCCTACGAGCAGTACTTC.

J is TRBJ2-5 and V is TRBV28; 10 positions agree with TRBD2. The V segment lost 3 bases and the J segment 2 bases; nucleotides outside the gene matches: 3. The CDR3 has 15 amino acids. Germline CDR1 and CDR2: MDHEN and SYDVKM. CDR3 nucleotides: TGTGCCAGCAGTTTCTCTAGCGGGGGTCAAGAGACCCAGTACTTC. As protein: CASSFSSGGQETQYF.

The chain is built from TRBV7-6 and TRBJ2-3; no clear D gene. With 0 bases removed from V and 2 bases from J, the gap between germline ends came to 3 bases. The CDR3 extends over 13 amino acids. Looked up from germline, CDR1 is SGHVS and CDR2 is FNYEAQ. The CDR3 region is CASSLAYTDTQYF. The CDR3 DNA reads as TGTGCCAGCAGCTTAGCCTACACAGATACGCAGTATTTT.

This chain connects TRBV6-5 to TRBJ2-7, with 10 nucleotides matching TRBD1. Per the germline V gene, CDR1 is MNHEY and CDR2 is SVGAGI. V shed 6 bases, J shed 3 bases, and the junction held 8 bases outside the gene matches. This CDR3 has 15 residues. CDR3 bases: TGTGCCAGCAGACCCTCCCGGGACAGGGGCTACGAGCAGTACTTC. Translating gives CASRPSRDRGYEQYF.

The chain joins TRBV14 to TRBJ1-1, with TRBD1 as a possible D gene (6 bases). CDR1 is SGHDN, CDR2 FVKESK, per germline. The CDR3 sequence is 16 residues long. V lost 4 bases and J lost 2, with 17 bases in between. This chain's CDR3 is CASSPIGRGSNTEAFF. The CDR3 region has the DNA TGTGCCAGCAGCCCCATAGGGAGGGGGTCTAACACTGAAGCTTTCTTT.

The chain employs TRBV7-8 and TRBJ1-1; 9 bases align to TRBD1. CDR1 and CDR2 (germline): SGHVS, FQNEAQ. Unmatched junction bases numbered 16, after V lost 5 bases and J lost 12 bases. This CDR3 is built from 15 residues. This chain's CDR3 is CASSPTGQGLTRSFF. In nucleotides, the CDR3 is TGTGCCAGCAGCCCAACGGGACAGGGTTTGACTAGGTCTTTCTTT.

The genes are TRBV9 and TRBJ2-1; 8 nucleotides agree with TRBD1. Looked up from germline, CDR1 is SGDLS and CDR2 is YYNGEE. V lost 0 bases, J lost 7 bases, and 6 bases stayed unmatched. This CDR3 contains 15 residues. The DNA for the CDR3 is TGTGCCAGCAGCGTAGTAACAGGGGGAGCGAATGAGCAGTTCTTC. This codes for CASSVVTGGANEQFF. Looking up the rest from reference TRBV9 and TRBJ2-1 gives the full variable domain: DSGVTQTPKHLITATGQRVTLRCSPRSGDLSVYWYQQSLDQGLQFLIQYYNGEERAKGNILERFSAQQFPDLHSELNLSSLELGDSALYFCASSVVTGGANEQFFGPGTRLTVL.